This TCR beta chain was sequenced during a study of cytomegalovirus exposure and HLA in healthy donors. The CDR3 is made up of 17 amino acids. Between the trimmed V and J ends, which lost 4 bases and 0 bases, there was a span of 19 bases. Germline V gene lookup returns CDR1 SGDLS and CDR2 YYNGEE. This clone was seen once. The target antigen is unknown. Researchers ran the PCR with 60 Vbeta and 13 Jbeta primers. The table came from immunoSEQ multiplex PCR; TCRdb's copy has only in-frame clones and leaves some out. The data show 200,000 to 250,000 clones, with around 80% seen just once and under 0.85% held by the top ten. Broader study findings: V- and J-gene trimming in TCR beta was tied to a missense DCLRE1C variant by an analysis performed later. Later work associated fewer than 20,000 TCR beta sequences with HLA alleles at 0.05 false discovery rate. The authors judged a highly shared variant cluster likely a sequencing artifact.

What was sequenced was PBMCs. This chain joins TRBV9 and TRBJ1-2, with D possibly TRBD1 on 6 matching bases. The receptor was derived from a boy aged 2 to 10 in good health and CMV-seronegative. CDR3 region: CASSPGRGGGANYGYTF. CDR3 DNA sequence: TGTGCCAGCAGCCCCGGTAGAGGGGGGGGAGCTAACTATGGCTACACCTTC.